Listed below are T cell receptor beta chains from one sample, sequenced in a study of blood T cell repertoires in COVID-19. Measured with immunoSEQ multiplex PCR; TCRdb has only the in-frame clones, and not every one. The sample has tens of thousands of clones, 85% to 95% seen once; the top ten hold 8%. The source material was peripheral blood. The receptors were gathered from a human donor in a cohort sampled during active COVID-19. The CDR3 runs from the conserved cysteine through the conserved F or W. D genes are given only for firm matches. The listing skips clone size in some rows; elsewhere it reads once, few, many or a size class.

TRBJ1-1 | NA | NA | TRBV28 | TGTGCCAGCAGTTTACCCGGCCGGGGGAGCGCTTTCTTT | CASSLPGRGSAFF
TRBJ1-6 | NA | NA | TRBV19 | TGTGCCAGTAGCTCCAGGGGCAGAAGGAATTCACCCCTCCACTTT | CASSSRGRRNSPLHF
TRBJ1-4 | TRBD1 | once | TRBV7-9 | TGTGCCAGCAGCGCCCGGCGGACAGGTACTAATGAAAAACTGTTTTTT | CASSARRTGTNEKLFF
TRBJ1-2 | TRBD1 | NA | TRBV7-9 | TGTGCCAGCAGCCTAGGACAGGGTGGTGGCTACACCTTC | CASSLGQGGGYTF
TRBJ2-1 | TRBD1 | once | TRBV4-1 | TGCGCCAGGGTAAGGGGACAGACCACCTACAATGAGCAGTTCTTC | CARVRGQTTYNEQFF
TRBJ1-5 | NA | once | TRBV21-1 | TGTGCCAGCCCCTGTTCCTTTCGGACACGCAGCAATCAGCCCCAGCATTTT | CASPCSFRTRSNQPQHF
TRBJ2-2 | TRBD1 | NA | TRBV7-3 | TGTGCCAGCAGCTTAAGACAGGGGGCCACCGGGGAGCTGTTTTTT | CASSLRQGATGELFF
TRBJ2-6 | NA | NA | TRBV28 | TGTGCCACCCGACCAACAGGGTTCGGGGCCAACGTCCTGACTTTC | CATRPTGFGANVLTF
TRBJ1-2 | TRBD1 | NA | TRBV29-1 | TGCAGCGTTGGGGGACCTCAAGGAGGGGGCGTATATGGCTACACCTTC | CSVGGPQGGGVYGYTF
TRBJ1-1 | TRBD1 | NA | TRBV18 | TGTGCCAGCTCACCACGGGACAGTGAAGCTTTCTTT | CASSPRDSEAFF
TRBJ2-1 | NA | few | TRBV7-9 | TGTGCCAGCAGCCGCCGGGACACCGGGGGGAACAATGAGCAGTTCTTC | CASSRRDTGGNNEQFF
TRBJ2-2 | TRBD1 | NA | TRBV29-1 | TGCAGCGTTGAACCAGGGGGCACCGGGGAGCTGTTTTTT | CSVEPGGTGELFF
TRBJ1-2 | NA | NA | TRBV6-6 | TGTGCCAGCGTCGTCGGGGACTATGGCTACACCTTC | CASVVGDYGYTF
TRBJ2-7 | TRBD2 | once | TRBV6-5 | TGTGCCAGCAGCCGTTCCGGGAGGGCTACCTACGAGCAGTACTTC | CASSRSGRATYEQYF
TRBJ2-1 | TRBD1 | NA | TRBV5-1 | TGCGCCAGCAGCTTAGAAGACAGGGCTTACAATGAGCAGTTCTTC | CASSLEDRAYNEQFF
TRBJ2-7 | TRBD1 | NA | TRBV5-5 | TGTGCCAGCAGCTGGACAGGCAGTTACGAGCAGTACTTC | CASSWTGSYEQYF
TRBJ2-1 | TRBD1 | NA | TRBV15 | TGTGCCACCAGCTCCAGGGGGAAGTTGGGCTACAATGAGCAGTTCTTC | CATSSRGKLGYNEQFF
TRBJ1-4 | NA | few | TRBV5-4 | TGTGCCAGCAGCCGACAGGATGAAAAACTGTTTTTT | CASSRQDEKLFF
TRBJ2-5 | TRBD1 | NA | TRBV9 | TGTGCCAGCAGCCCTCGGGACAGGGGAGAAGAGACCCAGTACTTC | CASSPRDRGEETQYF
TRBJ2-7 | TRBD2 | NA | TRBV27 | TGTGCCAGCAGCGACTTAGCGGGAGGGTACGAGCAGTACTTC | CASSDLAGGYEQYF
TRBJ1-1 | TRBD1 | NA | TRBV29-1 | TGCAGCGTGACGGGACAGGCGAACACTGAAGCTTTCTTT | CSVTGQANTEAFF
TRBJ2-7 | NA | NA | TRBV15 | TGTGCCACCAGCAGAGATCTGGAGGGGGCGCGTGAGCAGTACTTC | CATSRDLEGAREQYF
TRBJ2-2 | TRBD1 | NA | TRBV7-2 | TGTGCCAGCACCAACCAGGGGGCTGCGAACACCGGGGAGCTGTTTTTT | CASTNQGAANTGELFF
TRBJ2-5 | NA | NA | TRBV27 | TGTGCCAGCAGTTTACTCCCCCAGAGGGAGACCCAGTACTTC | CASSLLPQRETQYF
TRBJ1-1 | NA | NA | TRBV7-8 | TGTGCCAGCAGCTTAGACAGAACGAACACTGAAGCTTTCTTT | CASSLDRTNTEAFF
TRBJ1-1 | TRBD1 | NA | TRBV6-1 | TGTGCCAGCAGTGAAGCGTCAGGGGGCAGGACTGAAGCTTTCTTT | CASSEASGGRTEAFF
TRBJ1-2 | TRBD1 | NA | TRBV10-3 | TGTGCCACTCAGGGGGGATACTATGGCTACACCTTC | CATQGGYYGYTF
TRBJ1-2 | NA | NA | TRBV3-1/TRBV3-2 | TGTGCCAGCAGCCAAGGTTCAGGACAGAGCTATGGCTACACCTTC | CASSQGSGQSYGYTF
TRBJ2-5 | TRBD1 | once | TRBV28 | TGTGCCAGCAGTTTCCCTCGACAGGGCTGGGAGACCCAGTACTTC | CASSFPRQGWETQYF
TRBJ2-1 | TRBD1 | NA | TRBV10-2 | TGCGCCAGTTTGACGGGGACAGCTGAGGGGATGCAATATGGGGTCAATGAGCAGTTCTTC | CASLTGTAEGMQYGVNEQFF
TRBJ2-7 | NA | NA | TRBV27 | TGTGCCAGCAGCCTAAGCGTCCCCTACGAGCAGTACTTC | CASSLSVPYEQYF